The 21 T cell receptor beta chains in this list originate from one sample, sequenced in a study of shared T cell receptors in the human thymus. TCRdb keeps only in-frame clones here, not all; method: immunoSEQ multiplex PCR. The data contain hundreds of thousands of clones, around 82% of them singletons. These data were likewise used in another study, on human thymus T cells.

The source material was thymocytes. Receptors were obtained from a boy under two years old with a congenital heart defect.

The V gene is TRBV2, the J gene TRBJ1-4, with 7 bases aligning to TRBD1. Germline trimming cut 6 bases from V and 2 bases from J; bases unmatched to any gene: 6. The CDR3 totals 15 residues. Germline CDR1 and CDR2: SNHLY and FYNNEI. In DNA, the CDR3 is TGTGCCAGCAGCAACCGGGACAGCACTAATGAAAAACTGTTTTTT. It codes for CASSNRDSTNEKLFF.

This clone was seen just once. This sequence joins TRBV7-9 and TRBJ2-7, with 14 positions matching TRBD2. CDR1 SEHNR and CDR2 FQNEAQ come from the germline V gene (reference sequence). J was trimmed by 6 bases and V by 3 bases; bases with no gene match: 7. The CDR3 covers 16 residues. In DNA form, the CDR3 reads TGTGCCAGCAGCTTTCGACTAGCGGGAGGGAAAATCGAGCAGTACTTC. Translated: CASSFRLAGGKIEQYF.

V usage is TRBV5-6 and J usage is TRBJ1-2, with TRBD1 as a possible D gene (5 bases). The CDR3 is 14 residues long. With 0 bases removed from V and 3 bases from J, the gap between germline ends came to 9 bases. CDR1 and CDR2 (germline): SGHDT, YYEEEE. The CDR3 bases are TGTGCCAGCAGCTTGGCCGGGGGGGACTATGGCTACACCTTC. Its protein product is CASSLAGGDYGYTF. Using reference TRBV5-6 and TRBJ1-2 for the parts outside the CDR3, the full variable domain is DAGVTQSPTHLIKTRGQQVTLRCSPKSGHDTVSWYQQALGQGPQFIFQYYEEEERQRGNFPDRFSGHQFPNYSSELNVNALLLGDSALYLCASSLAGGDYGYTFGSGTRLTVV.

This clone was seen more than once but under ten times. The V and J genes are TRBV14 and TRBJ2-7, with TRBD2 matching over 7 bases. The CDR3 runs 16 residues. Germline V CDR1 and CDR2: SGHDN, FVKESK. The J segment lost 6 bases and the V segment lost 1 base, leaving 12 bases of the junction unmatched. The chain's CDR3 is CASSQGLAVQRGEQYF. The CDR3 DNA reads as TGTGCCAGCAGCCAAGGTCTAGCGGTCCAGCGGGGCGAGCAGTACTTC.

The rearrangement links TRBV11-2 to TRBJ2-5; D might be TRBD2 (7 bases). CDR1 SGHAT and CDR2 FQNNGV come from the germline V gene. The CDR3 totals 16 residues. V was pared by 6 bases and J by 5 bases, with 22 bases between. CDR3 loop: CASSGTRGRAGETQYF. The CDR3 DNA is TGTGCCAGCAGTGGGACACGAGGGAGGGCAGGGGAGACCCAGTACTTC.

CDR3 amino acids: CASSHLEESNYGYTF. The CDR3 nucleotides are TGTGCCAGTAGCCACCTCGAGGAGTCTAACTATGGCTACACCTTC. The V call is TRBV19, the J call TRBJ1-2; D remains unclear. In germline, CDR1 is LNHDA, CDR2 SQIVND (reference sequence). There are 15 residues in the CDR3. Trimming took 6 bases from V and 0 from J, leaving 14 bases between them.

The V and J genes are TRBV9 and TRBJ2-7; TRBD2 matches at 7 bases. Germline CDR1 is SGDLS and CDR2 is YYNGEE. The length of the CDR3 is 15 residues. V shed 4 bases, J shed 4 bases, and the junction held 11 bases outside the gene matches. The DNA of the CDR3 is TGTGCCAGCAGCCCCCCGGGACTACATCCTTACGAGCAGTACTTC. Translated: CASSPPGLHPYEQYF.

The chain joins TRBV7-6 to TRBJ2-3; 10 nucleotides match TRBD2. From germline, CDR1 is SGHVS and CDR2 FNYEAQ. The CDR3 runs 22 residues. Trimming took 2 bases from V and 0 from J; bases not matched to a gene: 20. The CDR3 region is CASSLPHWASGRSRPSTDTQYF. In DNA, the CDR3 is TGTGCCAGCAGCTTACCCCATTGGGCTAGCGGGAGAAGTAGGCCTAGCACAGATACGCAGTATTTT.

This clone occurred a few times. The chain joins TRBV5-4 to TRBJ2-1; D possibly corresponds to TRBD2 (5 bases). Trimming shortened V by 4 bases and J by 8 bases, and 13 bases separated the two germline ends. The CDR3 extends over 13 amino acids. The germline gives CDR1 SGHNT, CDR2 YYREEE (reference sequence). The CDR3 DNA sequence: TGTGCCAGCAGCCCCCGGGGTGGCGATGAGCAGTTCTTC. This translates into CASSPRGGDEQFF.

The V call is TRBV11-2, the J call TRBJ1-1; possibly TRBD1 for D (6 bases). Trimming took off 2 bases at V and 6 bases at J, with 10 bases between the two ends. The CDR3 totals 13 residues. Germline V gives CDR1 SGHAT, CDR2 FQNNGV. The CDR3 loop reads CASSLKGGPEAFF. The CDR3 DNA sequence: TGTGCCAGCAGCTTAAAGGGGGGGCCTGAAGCTTTCTTT.

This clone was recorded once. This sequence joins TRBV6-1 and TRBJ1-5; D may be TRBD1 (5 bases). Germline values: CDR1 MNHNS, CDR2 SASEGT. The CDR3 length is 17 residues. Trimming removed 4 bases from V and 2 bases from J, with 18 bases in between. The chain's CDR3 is CASSARQMGRGNQPQHF. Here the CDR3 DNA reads TGTGCCAGCAGTGCACGACAGATGGGCAGGGGCAATCAGCCCCAGCATTTT.

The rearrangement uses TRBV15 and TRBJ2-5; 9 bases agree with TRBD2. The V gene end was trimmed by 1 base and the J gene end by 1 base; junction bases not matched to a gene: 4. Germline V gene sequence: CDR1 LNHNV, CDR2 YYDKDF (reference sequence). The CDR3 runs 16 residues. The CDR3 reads CATSRGGTSFQETQYF. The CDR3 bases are TGTGCCACCAGCAGAGGGGGGACTAGCTTCCAAGAGACCCAGTACTTC.

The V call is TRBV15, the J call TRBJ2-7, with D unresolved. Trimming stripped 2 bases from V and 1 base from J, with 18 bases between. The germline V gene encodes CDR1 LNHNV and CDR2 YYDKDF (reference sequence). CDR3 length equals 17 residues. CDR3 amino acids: CATSRLNQQLNSYEQYF. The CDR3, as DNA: TGTGCCACCAGCAGATTAAACCAACAGTTAAATTCCTACGAGCAGTACTTC.

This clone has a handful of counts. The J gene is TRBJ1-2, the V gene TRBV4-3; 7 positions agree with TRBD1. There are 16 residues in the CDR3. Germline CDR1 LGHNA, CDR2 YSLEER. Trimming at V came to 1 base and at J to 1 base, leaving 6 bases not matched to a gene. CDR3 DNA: TGCGCCAGCAGCCAAGCCCCCCAGGGGGGTAACTATGGCTACACCTTC. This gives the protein CASSQAPQGGNYGYTF.

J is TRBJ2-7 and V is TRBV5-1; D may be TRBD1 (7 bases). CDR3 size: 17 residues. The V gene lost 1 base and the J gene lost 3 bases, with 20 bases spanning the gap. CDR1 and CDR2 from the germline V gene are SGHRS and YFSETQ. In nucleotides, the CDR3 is TGCGCCAGCAGCTTGCTCGGGGGCAGGGGGGCATTCTACGAGCAGTACTTC. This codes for CASSLLGGRGAFYEQYF.

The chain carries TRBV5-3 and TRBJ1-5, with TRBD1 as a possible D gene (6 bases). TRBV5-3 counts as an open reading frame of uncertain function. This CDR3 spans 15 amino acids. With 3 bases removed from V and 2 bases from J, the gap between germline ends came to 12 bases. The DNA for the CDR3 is TGTGCCAGAAGCTCCGCAGGGGTCCGCAATCAGCCCCAGCATTTT. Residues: CARSSAGVRNQPQHF.

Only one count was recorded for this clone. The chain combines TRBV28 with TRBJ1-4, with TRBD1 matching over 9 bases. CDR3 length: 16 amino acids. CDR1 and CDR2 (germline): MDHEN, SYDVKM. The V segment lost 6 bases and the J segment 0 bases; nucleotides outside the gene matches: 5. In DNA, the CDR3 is TGTGCCAGCAGCTGGGGACAGGGTGCAACTAATGAAAAACTGTTTTTT. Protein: CASSWGQGATNEKLFF.

This chain's CDR3 is CASGLDRDYRREQYF. CDR3 sequence (DNA): TGTGCTAGTGGTTTGGATCGGGACTATAGACGCGAGCAGTACTTC. The J gene is TRBJ2-7, the V gene TRBV12-5, with TRBD2 matching over 7 bases. This CDR3 has 15 residues. In germline, CDR1 is LGHNT, CDR2 FRNRAP. The trim removed 1 base at V and 6 bases at J, leaving 9 bases unmatched.

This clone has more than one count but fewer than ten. The CDR3 sequence: CASTPIAGEGNTIYF. DNA for the CDR3: TGTGCCAGCACCCCCATCGCAGGGGAGGGAAACACCATATATTTT. The chain joins TRBV6-6 to TRBJ1-3; a weak D match, TRBD1 (6 bases). CDR3 length equals 15 residues. Trimming shortened V by 7 bases and J by 4 bases, and 17 bases separated the two germline ends. CDR1 is MNHNY, CDR2 SVGAGI, per germline (reference sequence).

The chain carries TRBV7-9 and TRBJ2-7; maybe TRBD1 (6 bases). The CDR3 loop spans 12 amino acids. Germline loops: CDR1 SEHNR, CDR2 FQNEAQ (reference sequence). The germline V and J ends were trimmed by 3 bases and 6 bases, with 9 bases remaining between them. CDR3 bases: TGTGCCAGCAGCTTCGACAGGCTCGAGCAGTACTTC. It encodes CASSFDRLEQYF.

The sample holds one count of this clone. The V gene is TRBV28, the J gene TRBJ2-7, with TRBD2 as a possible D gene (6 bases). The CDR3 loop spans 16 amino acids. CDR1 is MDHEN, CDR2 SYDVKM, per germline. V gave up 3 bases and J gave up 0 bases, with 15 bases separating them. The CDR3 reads CASSLREEVFSYEQYF. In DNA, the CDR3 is TGTGCCAGCAGTTTGAGGGAGGAGGTTTTCTCCTACGAGCAGTACTTC.